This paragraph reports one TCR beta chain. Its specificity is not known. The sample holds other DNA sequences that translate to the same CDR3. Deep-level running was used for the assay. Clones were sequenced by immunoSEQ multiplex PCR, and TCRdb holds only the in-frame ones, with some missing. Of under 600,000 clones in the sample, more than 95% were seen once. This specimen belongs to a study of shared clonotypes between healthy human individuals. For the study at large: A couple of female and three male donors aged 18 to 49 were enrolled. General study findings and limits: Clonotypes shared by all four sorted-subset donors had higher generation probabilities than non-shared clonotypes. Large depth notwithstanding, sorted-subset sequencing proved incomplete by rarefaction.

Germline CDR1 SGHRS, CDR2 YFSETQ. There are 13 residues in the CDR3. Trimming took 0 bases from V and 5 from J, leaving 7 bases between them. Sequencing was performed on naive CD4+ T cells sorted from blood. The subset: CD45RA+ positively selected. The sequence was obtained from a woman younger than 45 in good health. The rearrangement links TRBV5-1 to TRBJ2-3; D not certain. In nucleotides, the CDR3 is TGCGCCAGCAGCTTGGGGTGGGGAGATACGCAGTATTTT. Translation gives CASSLGWGDTQYF.